This entry lists 10 T cell receptor beta chains sequenced from one sample in a study of T cells in Graves' hyperthyroidism and ophthalmopathy. TCR beta CDR3 sequences were amplified from RNA transcripts. Researchers ran a first-round RT-PCR on the TCR CDR3 using the HTBI primer set. Each CDR3 protein gets one entry after TCRdb re-called the multiplex PCR reads with MiXCR. The sample yields over 700,000 distinct CDR3 sequences, roughly 37% seen once. Sequenced material: blood. These receptors were obtained from a young man with Graves' hyperthyroidism.

The chain uses TRBV7-2 and TRBJ2-3; no clear D gene. CDR3 length equals 16 residues. The germline V and J ends were trimmed by 1 base and 1 base, with 12 bases remaining between them. Germline V gene data show CDR1 as SGHTA and CDR2 as FQGNSA. CDR3 nucleotide sequence: TGTGCCAGCAGCTTAGGGTCGGCCGTTCGCACAGATACGCAGTATTTT. Translated, it gives CASSLGSAVRTDTQYF.

Points on this clonotype: A much larger clone is a single base away; this may be a read error. The rearrangement uses TRBV7-6 and TRBJ2-7; 8 nucleotides line up with TRBD1. CDR3 length: 14 residues. Germline loops: CDR1 SGHVS, CDR2 FNYEAQ. The chain's CDR3 is CASSRTGHSYGQYF. The CDR3 DNA reads as TGTGCCAGCAGCCGGACAGGGCACTCCTACGGGCAGTACTTC. Based on the CDR3 plus reference TRBV7-6 and TRBJ2-7, the full variable domain is GAGVSQSPRYKVTKRGQDVALRCDPISGHVSLYWYRQALGQGPEFLTYFNYEAQQDKSGLPNDRFSAERPEGSISTLTIQRTEQRDSAMYRCASSRTGHSYGQYFGPGTRLTVT.

The sample holds many counts of this clonotype. The chain joins TRBV2 to TRBJ1-1, with D unresolved. The CDR3 has 14 amino acids. V lost 6 bases and J 1 base, leaving 12 bases between the germline ends. CDR1 SNHLY and CDR2 FYNNEI come from the germline V gene. The CDR3 reads CASSEYGENTEAFF. CDR3 in DNA: TGTGCCAGCAGCGAGTACGGCGAGAACACTGAAGCTTTCTTT.

V is TRBV12-3 or TRBV12-4 and J is TRBJ1-6, with D uncertain. The CDR3 extends over 9 amino acids. Trimming left V 6 bases short and J 11 bases short, with 2 bases between. This chain's CDR3 is CASSPPLHF. The CDR3 region has the DNA TGTGCCAGCAGCCCACCCCTCCACTTT.

This clonotype was observed many times. The V call is TRBV28, the J call TRBJ1-6, with 7 bases aligning to TRBD1. V shed 3 bases and J 10 bases; nucleotides not matched to a gene: 9. CDR1 MDHEN and CDR2 SYDVKM come from the germline V gene. The CDR3 extends over 15 amino acids. The CDR3, as DNA: TGTGCCAGCAGTTTCCAGGGGGGAAGAAGGTCACCCCTCCACTTT. This encodes CASSFQGGRRSPLHF.

The chain has TRBV9 and TRBJ2-6; 8 positions match TRBD1. The CDR3 runs to 18 residues. J was trimmed by 0 bases and V by 4 bases; bases with no gene match: 9. CDR1 and CDR2 from the germline V gene are SGDLS and YYNGEE. CDR3 residues: CASSPTGTGISGANVLTF. The CDR3 nucleotides are TGTGCCAGCAGCCCTACCGGGACAGGAATCTCTGGGGCCAACGTCCTGACTTTC.

This clonotype was detected a few times. CDR3 sequence: CASSGAGAGRSSYEQYF. CDR3 nucleotide sequence: TGTGCCAGCAGTGGGGCTGGAGCGGGACGAAGCTCCTACGAGCAGTACTTC. The chain combines TRBV6-5 with TRBJ2-7, with TRBD2 matching 7 bases. Looked up from germline, CDR1 is MNHEY and CDR2 is SVGAGI. After removal of 5 bases from V and 0 bases from J, the junction contained 13 bases not matched to a gene. This CDR3 comprises 17 residues.

This clonotype was seen many times. The chain carries TRBV19 and TRBJ1-6; no reliable D call. From germline, CDR1 is LNHDA and CDR2 SQIVND (reference sequence). The germline V and J ends were trimmed by 1 base and 10 bases, with 14 bases remaining between them. The CDR3 extends over 15 amino acids. CDR3 in amino acids: CASSIVRSWRSPLHF. CDR3 coding DNA: TGTGCCAGTAGTATAGTGAGGAGTTGGAGATCACCCCTCCACTTT.

The V call is TRBV7-9, the J call TRBJ2-5; TRBD1 matches at 7 bases. V dropped 5 bases and J dropped 2; count of bases not matched to a gene: 8. Germline V gene data show CDR1 as SEHNR and CDR2 as FQNEAQ (reference sequence). This CDR3 has 15 residues. CDR3 in DNA: TGTGCCAGCAGCCGTGGACAGGCCGATCAAGAGACCCAGTACTTC. This encodes CASSRGQADQETQYF. Full variable domain (missing parts from reference TRBV7-9 and TRBJ2-5): DTGVSQNPRHKITKRGQNVTFRCDPISEHNRLYWYRQTLGQGPEFLTYFQNEAQLEKSRLLSDRFSAERPKGSFSTLEIQRTEQGDSAMYLCASSRGQADQETQYFGPGTRLLVL.

The rearrangement uses TRBV29-1 and TRBJ2-7; possibly TRBD1 for D (7 bases). CDR3 length: 11 amino acids. V was cut by 8 bases and J by 6 bases, with 14 bases left in between. In germline, CDR1 is SQVTM, CDR2 ANQGSEA. CDR3 in amino acids: CSSQGGAEQYF. The CDR3 DNA follows: TGCAGCTCCCAGGGGGGCGCCGAGCAGTACTTC.